Reported below is one TCR beta chain. The data were taken from a study of neoadjuvant anti-PD-1 for oral cavity cancer. Study-wide background: Before surgery, most patients got three to four biweekly 3 mg/kg nivolumab doses.

Blood cells were analyzed directly, without culture or expansion. The assay was immunoSEQ multiplex PCR, and TCRdb's table has in-frame clones only and misses some. The sample includes about 15,000 clones, 65% to 75% seen only once; the top ten take around 2%. The CDR3 is made up of 15 amino acids. The germline V and J ends were trimmed by 3 bases and 7 bases, with 16 bases remaining between them. Germline CDR1 WNHNN, CDR2 SYGVQD (reference sequence). V is TRBV10-1 and J is TRBJ2-1, with D tentatively TRBD1 (6 bases). The source of this sequence is a person between 40 and 85 years old with oral cavity squamous cell carcinoma. Sequencing used PBMCs, obtained before nivolumab (anti-PD-1) treatment. Here the CDR3 reads CASSDFTRGKNEQFF. Written as DNA, the CDR3 is TGCGCCAGCAGTGACTTCACTAGGGGGAAGAATGAGCAGTTCTTC.